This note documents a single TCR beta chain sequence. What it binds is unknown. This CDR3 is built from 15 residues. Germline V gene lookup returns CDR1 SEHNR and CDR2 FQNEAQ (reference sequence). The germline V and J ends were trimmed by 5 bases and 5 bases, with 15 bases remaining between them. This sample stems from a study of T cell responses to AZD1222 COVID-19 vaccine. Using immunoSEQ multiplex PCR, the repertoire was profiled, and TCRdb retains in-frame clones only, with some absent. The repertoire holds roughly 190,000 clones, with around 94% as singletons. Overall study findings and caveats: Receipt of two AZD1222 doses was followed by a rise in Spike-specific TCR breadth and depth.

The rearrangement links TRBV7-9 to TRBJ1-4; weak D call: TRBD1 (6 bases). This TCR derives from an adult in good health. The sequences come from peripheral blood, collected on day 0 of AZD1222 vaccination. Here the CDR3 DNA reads TGTGCCAGCAGCCCCCCGGGGACATTCAATGAAAAACTGTTTTTT. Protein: CASSPPGTFNEKLFF.